This entry lists 29 T cell receptor beta chains sequenced from one sample in a study of CD8 T cells in Susac syndrome. It was with random hexamers that about 0.45 to 1 ug RNA was reverse transcribed. One entry per CDR3 protein results from TCRdb running MiXCR on the immunoSEQ multiplex PCR reads. Seen here are 130,000 or so distinct CDR3 sequences, 85% to 95% observed once, and the top ten hold 0.11%. Sequencing was carried out using CD4+ T cells from PBMCs. The receptors were sampled from a human donor with multiple sclerosis.

This chain uses TRBV9 with TRBJ2-3, with TRBD1 matching over 7 bases. From germline, CDR1 is SGDLS and CDR2 YYNGEE. This CDR3 has 15 amino acids. Trimming took 2 bases from V and 7 from J; bases not matched to a gene: 10. CDR3 amino acids: CASSVSQDRANTQYF. Written as DNA, the CDR3 is TGTGCCAGCAGCGTCAGTCAAGACAGGGCAAATACGCAGTATTTT. The full variable domain, with the rest looked up from reference TRBV9 and TRBJ2-3, is DSGVTQTPKHLITATGQRVTLRCSPRSGDLSVYWYQQSLDQGLQFLIQYYNGEERAKGNILERFSAQQFPDLHSELNLSSLELGDSALYFCASSVSQDRANTQYFGPGTRLTVL.

The chain joins TRBV7-2 to TRBJ2-1; D might be TRBD2 (5 bases). CDR1 and CDR2 from the germline V gene are SGHTA and FQGNSA. V lost 1 base and J lost 7, with 8 bases in between. This CDR3 spans 13 amino acids. CDR3 sequence: CASSLERVNEQFF. The CDR3 nucleotides read TGTGCCAGCAGCTTAGAGAGGGTTAATGAGCAGTTCTTC.

The chain joins TRBV5-1 to TRBJ2-7, with 13 nucleotides matching TRBD2. The CDR3 contains 16 residues. Per germline, CDR1 SGHRS and CDR2 YFSETQ. The ends lost 4 bases at V and 2 bases at J; junction bases unmatched: 6. CDR3 residues: CASSPGTSGTAYEQYF. CDR3 DNA sequence: TGCGCCAGCAGCCCCGGGACTAGCGGGACAGCCTACGAGCAGTACTTC.

This chain joins TRBV28 and TRBJ1-5; unclear D gene. Trimming removed 4 bases at V and 5 bases at J, with 6 bases between. This CDR3 spans 12 amino acids. Germline CDR1 MDHEN, CDR2 SYDVKM. CDR3 protein: CASSSIDQPQHF. The CDR3 coding sequence is TGTGCCAGCAGTTCCATAGATCAGCCCCAGCATTTT.

A remark on this clonotype: One junction end disagrees with the germline gene, perhaps due to a read error. The rearrangement links TRBV6-2 or TRBV6-3 to TRBJ2-3, with TRBD1 matching over 9 bases. Germline values: CDR1 MNHEY, CDR2 SVGEGT. The CDR3 is 16 residues long. CDR3 loop: CASSYSGQGSTDTQYF. Here the CDR3 DNA reads TGTGCCAGCAGCTACTCCGGACAGGGGAGCACAGATACGCAGTATTTT.

The rearrangement joins TRBV6-1 to TRBJ1-6, with D uncertain. Germline values: CDR1 MNHNS, CDR2 SASEGT. The V end was cut by 2 bases, the J end by 7 bases, with 6 bases between. The CDR3 loop spans 13 amino acids. This chain's CDR3 is CASSEPTNSPLHF. The CDR3 nucleotides read TGTGCCAGCAGTGAACCGACCAATTCACCCCTCCACTTT.

This chain links TRBV30 with TRBJ2-6, with 7 bases identical to TRBD2. V was clipped by 1 base and J by 0 bases; unmatched bases: 6. The CDR3 length is 17 residues. CDR1 and CDR2 (germline): GTSNPN, SVGIG (reference sequence). The CDR3 region is CAWSGERDLSGANVLTF. CDR3 bases: TGTGCCTGGAGTGGCGAGCGGGATCTCTCTGGGGCCAACGTCCTGACTTTC.

The rearrangement links TRBV14 to TRBJ2-1; no definite D call. The CDR3 extends over 12 amino acids. CDR1 is SGHDN and CDR2 is FVKESK in the germline V gene. V lost 4 bases and J 12 bases, leaving 13 bases between the germline ends. As DNA, the CDR3 is TGTGCCAGCAGCCTAAACATGAGAGGGCAGTTCTTC. This gives the protein CASSLNMRGQFF.

The J gene is TRBJ2-1, the V gene TRBV10-3, with D perhaps TRBD2 (6 bases). The CDR3 contains 15 residues. Germline lookup yields CDR1 ENHRY and CDR2 SYGVKD. V lost 11 bases and J 5 bases, leaving 22 bases between the germline ends. Written as DNA, the CDR3 is TGTGCCGTCCTAATTGCCGGGACTCCTGACAATGAGCAGTTCTTC. It yields the protein CAVLIAGTPDNEQFF.

This clonotype came up once. The genes are TRBV3-1 and TRBJ2-1; 13 nucleotides line up with TRBD2. From germline, CDR1 is LGHDT and CDR2 YNNKEL (reference sequence). Germline trimming cut 4 bases from V and 6 bases from J; bases unmatched to any gene: 6. This CDR3 region has 16 residues. The CDR3 nucleotides read TGTGCCAGCAGCCTTGGACTAGCGGGAGTATCCAATGAGCAGTTCTTC. This translates into CASSLGLAGVSNEQFF.

The gene calls are TRBV20-1 and TRBJ2-7; unclear D gene. Trimming removed 6 bases at V and 5 bases at J, with 8 bases between. This CDR3 has 10 amino acids. The germline V gene encodes CDR1 DFQATT and CDR2 SNEGSKA (reference sequence). This chain's CDR3 is CSALLNEQYF. The CDR3 region has the DNA TGCAGTGCCCTACTAAACGAGCAGTACTTC.

The chain is built from TRBV6-1 and TRBJ1-1, with 7 bases aligning to TRBD1. Germline assignment: CDR1 MNHNS and CDR2 SASEGT. This CDR3 is built from 14 residues. V trimming: 4 bases; J trimming: 5 bases; junction bases outside the gene matches: 7. DNA of the CDR3: TGTGCCAGCAGTGCCTGGAGGGGGCCTACTGAAGCTTTCTTT. Translation: CASSAWRGPTEAFF.

This clonotype was recorded a few times. The chain links TRBV7-2 to TRBJ2-3; D unresolved. This CDR3 comprises 13 residues. V was trimmed by 4 bases and J by 1 base, leaving 6 bases between them. Per the germline V gene, CDR1 is SGHTA and CDR2 is FQGNSA. For the CDR3, the DNA is TGTGCCAGCAGCTACCTCCGCACAGATACGCAGTATTTT. Its protein is CASSYLRTDTQYF.

This sequence joins TRBV12-3 or TRBV12-4 and TRBJ2-7; TRBD2 agrees at 8 bases. This CDR3 region has 15 residues. Trimming at V came to 4 bases and at J to 2 bases, leaving 7 bases not matched to a gene. The CDR3 sequence: CASSSGLAQAYEQYF. CDR3 bases: TGTGCCAGCAGTTCAGGACTAGCCCAGGCCTACGAGCAGTACTTC.

The chain employs TRBV7-9 and TRBJ2-3, with D tentatively TRBD1 (5 bases). Germline assignment: CDR1 SEHNR and CDR2 FQNEAQ (reference sequence). Trimming left V 4 bases short and J 6 bases short, with 11 bases between. The length of the CDR3 is 13 residues. Here the CDR3 reads CASSSTGVDTQYF. CDR3 in DNA: TGTGCCAGCAGCTCTACAGGTGTGGATACGCAGTATTTT.

This sequence joins TRBV6-2 or TRBV6-3 and TRBJ2-7, with D tentatively TRBD1 or TRBD2 (6 bases each). The CDR3 has 11 amino acids. Per the germline V gene, CDR1 is MNHEY and CDR2 is SVGEGT. The CDR3 here is CATKGGSAQYF. In DNA, the CDR3 is TGTGCTACTAAGGGGGGTTCGGCGCAGTACTTC.

CDR3 sequence (DNA): TGCAGCGTCAGTCAGGGACCCACTGAAGCTTTCTTT. It codes for CSVSQGPTEAFF. This rearrangement joins TRBV29-1 to TRBJ1-1, with a weak D call TRBD1 (5 bases). The CDR3 covers 12 residues. Trimming shortened V by 6 bases and J by 4 bases, and 12 bases separated the two germline ends. Per the germline V gene, CDR1 is SQVTM and CDR2 is ANQGSEA.

This clonotype was seen more than once but under ten times. V and J are TRBV3-1 and TRBJ2-7; 8 nucleotides line up with TRBD1. The CDR3 spans 13 residues. V was pared by 4 bases and J by 3 bases, with 2 bases of the junction left unmatched. Germline V gene lookup returns CDR1 LGHDT and CDR2 YNNKEL (reference sequence). The CDR3 protein is CASSLGQGYEQYF. Written as DNA, the CDR3 is TGTGCCAGCAGCCTTGGACAGGGCTACGAGCAGTACTTC.

V usage is TRBV3-1 and J usage is TRBJ2-7; the match to TRBD1 covers 7 bases. The CDR3 has 15 amino acids. Germline V gene lookup returns CDR1 LGHDT and CDR2 YNNKEL (reference sequence). The ends lost 9 bases at V and 2 bases at J; junction bases unmatched: 13. The CDR3 is CASPSGTEKTYEQYF. CDR3 DNA: TGTGCCAGTCCATCCGGGACAGAGAAAACCTACGAGCAGTACTTC.

The CDR3 loop is CSVGQSGNTIYF. CDR3 in DNA: TGCAGCGTTGGACAGTCTGGAAACACCATATATTTT. The chain is built from TRBV29-1 and TRBJ1-3, with TRBD1 as a possible D gene (5 bases). V lost 4 bases and J 1 base, leaving 5 bases between the germline ends. Germline V lookup: CDR1 SQVTM, CDR2 ANQGSEA. The CDR3 has 12 residues.

This clonotype appeared a single time. The gene calls are TRBV9 and TRBJ2-5; 9 nucleotides align to TRBD1. The CDR3 is 16 residues long. The trim removed 4 bases at V and 5 bases at J, leaving 12 bases unmatched. Per germline, CDR1 SGDLS and CDR2 YYNGEE. CDR3 residues: CASSHGQGPPLETQYF. The CDR3 DNA reads TGTGCCAGCAGCCATGGACAGGGGCCGCCACTGGAGACCCAGTACTTC.

The V and J genes are TRBV28 and TRBJ2-5, with 7 bases lining up with TRBD2. The CDR3 length is 14 residues. V trimming: 2 bases; J trimming: 4 bases; junction bases outside the gene matches: 4. Germline values: CDR1 MDHEN, CDR2 SYDVKM. The CDR3 DNA follows: TGTGCCAGCAGTTTAGCGGGAGCCACAGAGACCCAGTACTTC. Encoded protein: CASSLAGATETQYF. Combining the CDR3 with reference TRBV28 and TRBJ2-5 gives the whole variable domain DVKVTQSSRYLVKRTGEKVFLECVQDMDHENMFWYRQDPGLGLRLIYFSYDVKMKEKGDIPEGYSVSREKKERFSLILESASTNQTSMYLCASSLAGATETQYFGPGTRLLVL.

V and J are TRBV28 and TRBJ2-7, with TRBD1 identical over 7 bases. Germline CDR1 is MDHEN and CDR2 is SYDVKM. This CDR3 is built from 13 residues. V was clipped by 5 bases and J by 3 bases; unmatched bases: 4. CDR3 in amino acids: CASSGTVNYEQYF. DNA for the CDR3: TGTGCCAGCAGTGGGACAGTTAACTACGAGCAGTACTTC.

The rearrangement links TRBV6-5 to TRBJ1-2; TRBD1 matches 7 bases. The junction had 7 bases not matched to a gene; V was cut back by 6 bases and J by 3 bases. The CDR3 runs to 14 residues. Looked up from germline, CDR1 is MNHEY and CDR2 is SVGAGI. CDR3 sequence reads: CASRPDREYYGYTF. In DNA form, the CDR3 reads TGTGCCAGCAGGCCAGACAGGGAATACTATGGCTACACCTTC.

This clonotype has a single count. V is TRBV7-2 and J is TRBJ2-7; D might be TRBD1 (6 bases). The CDR3 runs 14 residues. Trimming pared 4 bases from V and 5 bases from J, leaving 15 bases between. Per germline, CDR1 SGHTA and CDR2 FQGNSA. The CDR3 coding sequence is TGTGCCAGCAGCTCGGATCTGAGGGGGAACGAGCAGTACTTC. Amino acid sequence: CASSSDLRGNEQYF.

The rearrangement links TRBV6-5 to TRBJ2-3; 8 nucleotides align to TRBD1. Germline lookup yields CDR1 MNHEY and CDR2 SVGAGI. There are 15 residues in the CDR3. Trimming at V came to 5 bases and at J to 2 bases, leaving 6 bases not matched to a gene. CDR3 sequence (DNA): TGTGCCAGCAGTGCCTACAGGGGGGACACAGATACGCAGTATTTT. Its protein product is CASSAYRGDTDTQYF.

The CDR3 coding sequence is TGTGCCAGCTCACCAACCGGCAGGGCCCATCAGCCCCAGCATTTT. Its translation is CASSPTGRAHQPQHF. V and J are TRBV18 and TRBJ1-5, with D tentatively TRBD1 (5 bases). Between the trimmed V and J ends, which lost 2 bases and 5 bases, there was a span of 13 bases. The CDR3 contains 15 residues. CDR1 and CDR2 (germline): KGHSH, LQKENI. The whole variable domain, remainder taken from reference TRBV18 and TRBJ1-5, is NAGVMQNPRHLVRRRGQEARLRCSPMKGHSHVYWYRQLPEEGLKFMVYLQKENIIDESGMPKERFSAEFPKEGPSILRIQQVVRGDSAAYFCASSPTGRAHQPQHFGDGTRLSIL.

This chain uses TRBV3-1 with TRBJ1-5; D unresolved. This CDR3 contains 13 residues. V shed 0 bases and J shed 7 bases, with 7 bases lying between them. Per germline, CDR1 LGHDT and CDR2 YNNKEL (reference sequence). The CDR3 nucleotides are TGTGCCAGCAGCCAAGATGGAGTGCAGCCCCAGCATTTT. It codes for CASSQDGVQPQHF.

The J gene is TRBJ2-5, the V gene TRBV12-3 or TRBV12-4; D might be TRBD1 (5 bases). The CDR3 loop spans 13 amino acids. The V gene lost 6 bases and the J gene lost 3 bases, with 11 bases spanning the gap. The CDR3: CASRDMDEETQYF. The CDR3 bases are TGTGCCAGCAGGGACATGGACGAAGAGACCCAGTACTTC.